Sequencing of this T cell receptor beta chain was carried out in a study of T and B cells in COVID-19 patients (TCRdb year 2020). Study-wide context: Using TRB and IGH repertoire sequencing of peripheral blood, the study characterized adaptive immunity in COVID-19 patients who had active infection or had recovered. The repository of TCR and BCR sequences included some 70 time points from more than 30 patients, and more than 7 million TCR sequences were analysed. A recovered cohort was made up of 15 to 19 patients contributing roughly 21 samples, mostly after mild to moderate COVID-19 managed as outpatients. Median age was about 32 years in the recovered cohort versus approximately 67 years in the active-infection cohort. Because samples were available both during active disease and after recovery, a couple of patients were counted in both the recovered and the active cohorts. Up to roughly 10 follow-up blood samples were collected per patient, with some samples spanning different disease stages in the same individual. Critical illness requiring mechanical ventilation or ECMO was present in three fifths of the roughly 20 patients in the active-infection cohort. In the active-infection cohort, about 90% of the roughly 20 patients had comorbidities linked to unfavorable COVID-19 outcome. Repertoire analyses used an age-matched reference group of 35 to 40 healthy donors who were negative for COVID-19 antibodies as the comparison.

For this clonotype: This receptor's antigen is unknown. Germline and junction disagree at one end, which may indicate a read error.

Genomic DNA extracted from blood was used in amounts of roughly 220-500 ng for amplification of TRB repertoires. The research as a whole found: Blood samples from mildly ill patients during symptoms and early samples from severe cases were scarce. The cohort was considered too small to assess HLA contributions to COVID-19 susceptibility or severity. A total of roughly 2,000 TCR clusters were exclusive to the recovered cohort, and roughly 31 of those clusters were low-pGen clusters. Specific T cell subsets (CD4+/Treg/CD8+) and sorted SARS-CoV-2-responsive or tetramer+ T cells had not yet been sequenced, and the corresponding sequencing experiments were ongoing. Prospective validation of the reported TCR clusters was stated to be required before clinical use. TRB repertoires were found to be highly clonal in active COVID-19, whereas diversity and richness at recovery were found to rise above healthy donor levels. In patients with COVID-19, the usage of TRBV/TRBJ genes was reported to be strongly skewed.

Taken from the germline V gene, the CDR1 and CDR2 loops are LGHNA and YNFKEQ. The CDR3 runs 19 residues from the cysteine to the phenylalanine. Only the CDR3 DNA is retained, 57 bases long and in frame from the first base. TCRdb names Illumina MiSeq as the instrument used. TRB rearrangements were amplified by multiplex PCR with BIOMED2 TRB-A/B primer pools. Illumina-compatible adapters and 7-nucleotide sample barcodes were attached to the amplicons in two consecutive PCRs. All library PCRs used Phusion HS II polymerase. The amplicons were purified from gel with the NucleoSpin Gel and PCR Clean-up kit, measured on Qubit, and then pooled at roughly 3.7 nM. Before Illumina next-generation sequencing, the quality of the amplicon pool was assessed on an Agilent 2100 Bioanalyzer. In the original analysis: Annotation of TRB rearrangements was done in MiXCR 3.0.8 with the default MiXCR reference library. Non-productive reads and sequences with fewer than 2 reads were excluded, and each unique CDR3 nucleotide sequence counted as one clone. Clonality, diversity, richness and V-J gene usage were calculated in R 3.5.1. GLIPH2 was used to cluster TCRs by CDR3 similarity, and OLGA was used to calculate generation probabilities. Only GLIPH2 clusters with at least four unique TCR clonotypes present in at least three individuals were retained. The raw public data were reprocessed by TCRdb itself: fastp quality trimming at Q25, MiXCR clonotype calling, in-frame beta chains only. Every CDR3 protein is listed once, alongside the most common genes and DNA of its rows. These V and J calls originate from TCRdb's pipeline instead of the authors' own analysis. This sample holds 4,500 to 5,000 distinct CDR3 sequences; 25% to 35% were observed only once. The ten biggest clones cover about 23% of the sample.

Input material: blood. The sequence joins TRBV4-2 to TRBJ2-1, with 11 bases in between that match TRBD2. The receptor comes from a human donor who had recovered from COVID-19. The bases are TGCGCCAGCAGCCTAGACTGGACTAGCGGGCTTAGCTCCTACAATGAGCAGTTCTTC. The resulting protein is CASSLDWTSGLSSYNEQFF.